This is a list of T cell receptor beta chains from one sample in a study of cytomegalovirus exposure and HLA in healthy donors. Sequencing was performed with immunoSEQ multiplex PCR; in TCRdb, only in-frame clones are kept and a portion is missing. Here the sample spans approximately 160,000 clones, roughly 82% being singletons. The specimen was PBMCs. The origin of the receptors is a girl under 18 in good health and CMV-seropositive. Each CDR3 is given with its conserved first and last residue. The D gene is left open where the match is weak.

CAWSEVTGQYGYTF,TGTGCCTGGAGTGAAGTCACGGGTCAATATGGCTACACCTTC,14,TRBV30,TRBJ1-2,NA
CASNPEWRLSNQPQHF,TGTGCCAGCAACCCCGAGTGGCGGCTGAGCAATCAGCCCCAGCATTTT,16,TRBV5-8,TRBJ1-5,NA
CASSSPTGTSGNNEQFF,TGTGCCAGCAGTTCTCCCACCGGGACTAGCGGCAACAATGAGCAGTTCTTC,17,TRBV28,TRBJ2-1,TRBD2
CASSALLAGGNEQFF,TGTGCCAGCAGTGCTCTGTTAGCGGGAGGGAATGAGCAGTTCTTC,15,TRBV6-4,TRBJ2-1,TRBD2
CASSPWDRGGNEQFF,TGTGCCAGCAGCCCTTGGGACAGGGGGGGAAATGAGCAGTTCTTC,15,TRBV5-4,TRBJ2-1,TRBD1
CASSESGGYEQYF,TGCGCCAGCAGTGAGTCGGGCGGGTACGAGCAGTACTTC,13,TRBV10-1,TRBJ2-7,NA
CAWGGFKETQYF,TGTGCCTGGGGAGGTTTTAAAGAGACCCAGTACTTC,12,TRBV30,TRBJ2-5,NA
CAIRSPTLAGAVNEQFF,TGTGCCATCAGATCCCCTACACTAGCGGGAGCTGTCAATGAGCAGTTCTTC,17,TRBV10-3,TRBJ2-1,TRBD2
CASSPSTGGVSEQYF,TGTGCCAGCTCACCCTCGACAGGGGGGGTCTCCGAGCAGTACTTC,15,TRBV18,TRBJ2-7,TRBD1
CASSHPTGHEQYF,TGTGCCAGCAGCCATCCGACAGGCCACGAGCAGTACTTC,13,TRBV7-9,TRBJ2-7,NA
CASSLPLPSGDQLNEQFF,TGTGCCAGCAGCTTACCCTTGCCTAGCGGGGACCAATTGAATGAGCAGTTCTTC,18,TRBV7-9,TRBJ2-1,TRBD2
CASSRDRGWGTEAFF,TGTGCCAGCAGTCGGGACAGGGGATGGGGAACTGAAGCTTTCTTT,15,TRBV28,TRBJ1-1,TRBD1
CASSLGALTEAFF,TGTGCCAGCAGCTTAGGAGCCCTTACTGAAGCTTTCTTT,13,TRBV7-2,TRBJ1-1,NA